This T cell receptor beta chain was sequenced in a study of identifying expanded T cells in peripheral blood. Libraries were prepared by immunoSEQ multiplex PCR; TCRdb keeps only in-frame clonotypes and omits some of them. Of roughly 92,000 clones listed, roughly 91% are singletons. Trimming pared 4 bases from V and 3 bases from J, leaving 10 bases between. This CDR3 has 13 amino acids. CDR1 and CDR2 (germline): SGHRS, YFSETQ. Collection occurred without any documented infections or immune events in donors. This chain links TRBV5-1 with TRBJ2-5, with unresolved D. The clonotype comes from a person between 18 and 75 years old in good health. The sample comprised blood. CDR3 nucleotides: TGCGCCAGCAGCCACGAACCGGAAGAGACCCAGTACTTC. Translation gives CASSHEPEETQYF.